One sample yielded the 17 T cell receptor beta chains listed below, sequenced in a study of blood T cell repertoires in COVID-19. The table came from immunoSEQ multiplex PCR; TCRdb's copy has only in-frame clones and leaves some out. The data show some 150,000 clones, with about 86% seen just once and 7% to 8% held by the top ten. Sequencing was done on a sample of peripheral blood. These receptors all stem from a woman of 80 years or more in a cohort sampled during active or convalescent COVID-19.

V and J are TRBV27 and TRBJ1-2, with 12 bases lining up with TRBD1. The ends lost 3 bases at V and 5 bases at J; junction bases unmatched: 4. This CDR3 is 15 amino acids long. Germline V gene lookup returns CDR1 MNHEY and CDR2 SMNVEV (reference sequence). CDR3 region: CASSLGTGGGYGYTF. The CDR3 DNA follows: TGTGCCAGCAGTTTGGGGACAGGGGGCGGGTATGGCTACACCTTC.

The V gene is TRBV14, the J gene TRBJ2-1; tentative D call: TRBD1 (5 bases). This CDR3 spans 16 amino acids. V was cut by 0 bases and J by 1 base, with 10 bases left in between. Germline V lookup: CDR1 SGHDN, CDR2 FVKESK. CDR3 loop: CASSQDDSFSYNEQFF. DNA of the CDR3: TGTGCCAGCAGCCAAGATGACAGTTTTTCCTACAATGAGCAGTTCTTC.

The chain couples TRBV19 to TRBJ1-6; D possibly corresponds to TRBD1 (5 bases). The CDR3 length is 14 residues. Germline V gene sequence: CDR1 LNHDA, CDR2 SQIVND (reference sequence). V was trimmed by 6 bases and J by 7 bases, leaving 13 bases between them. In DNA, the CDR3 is TGTGCCAGTAGGTACAGGTCGCTCAATTCACCCCTCCACTTT. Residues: CASRYRSLNSPLHF.

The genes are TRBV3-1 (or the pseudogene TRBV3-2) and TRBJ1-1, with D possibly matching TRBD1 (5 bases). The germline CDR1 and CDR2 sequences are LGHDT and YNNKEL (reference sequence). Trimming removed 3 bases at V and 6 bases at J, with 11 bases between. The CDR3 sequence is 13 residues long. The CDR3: CASSHLRGAEAFF. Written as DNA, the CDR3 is TGTGCCAGCAGCCACCTTCGGGGGGCTGAAGCTTTCTTT.

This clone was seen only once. The CDR3 sequence is CSAEWGHGYTF. The CDR3 region has the DNA TGCAGTGCGGAGTGGGGGCATGGCTACACCTTC. V is TRBV20-1 and J is TRBJ1-2; weak D call: TRBD1 (6 bases). The CDR3 totals 11 residues. CDR1 and CDR2 from the germline V gene are DFQATT and SNEGSKA (reference sequence). Trimming stripped 6 bases from V and 6 bases from J, with 11 bases between.

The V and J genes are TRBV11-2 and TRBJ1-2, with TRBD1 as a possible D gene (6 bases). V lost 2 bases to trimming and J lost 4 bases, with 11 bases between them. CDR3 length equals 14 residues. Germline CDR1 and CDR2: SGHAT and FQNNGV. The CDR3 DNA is TGTGCCAGCAGCTTACAGGGGCATACCTATGGCTACACCTTC. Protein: CASSLQGHTYGYTF. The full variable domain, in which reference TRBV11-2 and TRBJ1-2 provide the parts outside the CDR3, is EAGVAQSPRYKIIEKRQSVAFWCNPISGHATLYWYQQILGQGPKLLIQFQNNGVVDDSQLPKDRFSAERLKGVDSTLKIQPAKLEDSAVYLCASSLQGHTYGYTFGSGTRLTVV.

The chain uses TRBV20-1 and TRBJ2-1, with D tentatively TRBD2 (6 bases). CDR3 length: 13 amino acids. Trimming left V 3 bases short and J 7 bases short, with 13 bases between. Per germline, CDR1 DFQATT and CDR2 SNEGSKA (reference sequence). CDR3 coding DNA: TGCAGTGCTAGTGCCGGGAGTTTAAATGAGCAGTTCTTC. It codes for CSASAGSLNEQFF.

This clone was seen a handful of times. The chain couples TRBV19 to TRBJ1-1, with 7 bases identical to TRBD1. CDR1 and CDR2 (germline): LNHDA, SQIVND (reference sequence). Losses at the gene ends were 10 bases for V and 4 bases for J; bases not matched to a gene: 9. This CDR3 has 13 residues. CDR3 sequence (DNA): TGTGCCATCTCAGAACAGGGGAGCACTGAAGCTTTCTTT. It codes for CAISEQGSTEAFF.

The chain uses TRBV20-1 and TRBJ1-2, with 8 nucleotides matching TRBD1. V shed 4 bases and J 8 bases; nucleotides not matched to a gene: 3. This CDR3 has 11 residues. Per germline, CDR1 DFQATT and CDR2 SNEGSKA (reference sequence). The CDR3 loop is CSAKQGGGYTF. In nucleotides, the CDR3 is TGCAGTGCTAAACAGGGGGGCGGCTACACCTTC.

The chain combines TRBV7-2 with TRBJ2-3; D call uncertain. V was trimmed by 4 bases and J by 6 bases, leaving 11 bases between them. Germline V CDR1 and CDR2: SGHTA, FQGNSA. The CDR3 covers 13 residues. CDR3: CASSSVTGDTQYF. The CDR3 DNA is TGTGCCAGCAGCTCAGTCACCGGGGATACGCAGTATTTT.

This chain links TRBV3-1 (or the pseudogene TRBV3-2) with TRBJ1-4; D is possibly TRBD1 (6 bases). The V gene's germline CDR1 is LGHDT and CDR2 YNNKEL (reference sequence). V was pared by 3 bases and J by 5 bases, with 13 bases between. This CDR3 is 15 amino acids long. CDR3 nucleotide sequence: TGTGCCAGCAGCCACCAGGACAGACCAAATGAAAAACTGTTTTTT. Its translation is CASSHQDRPNEKLFF.

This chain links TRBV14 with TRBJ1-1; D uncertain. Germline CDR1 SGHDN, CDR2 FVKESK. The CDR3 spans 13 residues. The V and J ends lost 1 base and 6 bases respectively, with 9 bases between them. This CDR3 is CASSQARLSEAFF. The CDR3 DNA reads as TGTGCCAGCAGCCAAGCCAGGCTCTCTGAAGCTTTCTTT.

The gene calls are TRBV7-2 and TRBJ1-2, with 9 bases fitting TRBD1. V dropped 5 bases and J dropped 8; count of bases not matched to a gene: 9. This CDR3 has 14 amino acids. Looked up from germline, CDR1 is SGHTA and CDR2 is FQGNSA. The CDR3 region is CASSHRDRVQGYTF. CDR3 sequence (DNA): TGTGCCAGCAGCCACCGGGACAGGGTTCAGGGCTACACCTTC.

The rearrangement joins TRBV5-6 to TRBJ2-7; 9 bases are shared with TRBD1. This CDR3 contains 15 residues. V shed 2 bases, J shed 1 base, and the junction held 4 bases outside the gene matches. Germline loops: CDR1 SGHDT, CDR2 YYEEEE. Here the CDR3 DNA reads TGTGCCAGCAGCTTTTCCGGACAGGGGTCCTACGAGCAGTACGTC. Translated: CASSFSGQGSYEQYV.

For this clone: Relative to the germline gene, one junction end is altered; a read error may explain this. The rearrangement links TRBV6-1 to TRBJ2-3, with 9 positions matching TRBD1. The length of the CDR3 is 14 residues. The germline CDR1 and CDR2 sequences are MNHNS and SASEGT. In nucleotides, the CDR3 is TGTGCCAGCAGTGAGGGACAGGGCACACATACGCAGTATTTT. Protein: CASSEGQGTHTQYF.

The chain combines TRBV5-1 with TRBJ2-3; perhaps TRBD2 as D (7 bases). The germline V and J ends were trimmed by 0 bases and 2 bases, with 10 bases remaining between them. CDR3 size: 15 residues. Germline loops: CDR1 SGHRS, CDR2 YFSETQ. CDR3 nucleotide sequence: TGCGCCAGCAGCTTGGACCGGGGGGCCACAGATACGCAGTATTTT. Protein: CASSLDRGATDTQYF.

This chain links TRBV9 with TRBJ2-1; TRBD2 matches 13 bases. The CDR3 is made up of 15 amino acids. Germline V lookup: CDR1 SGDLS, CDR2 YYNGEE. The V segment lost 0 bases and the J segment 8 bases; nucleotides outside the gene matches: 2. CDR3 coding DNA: TGTGCCAGCAGCGTAGGGACTAGCGGGAGCCATGAGCAGTTCTTC. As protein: CASSVGTSGSHEQFF.